Listed below are T cell receptor beta chains from one sample, sequenced in a study of CD8 T cells in ankylosing spondylitis. TCRdb called the 5' RACE reads again in MiXCR, with one record for every CDR3 protein. The sample records fewer than 450,000 distinct CDR3 sequences, 17% being singletons. What was sequenced was blood, either unsorted or a sorted T cell fraction (not recorded which). The receptors originated from a male donor with ankylosing spondylitis. CDR3s include the opening cysteine and the closing phenylalanine or tryptophan. D genes are given only for firm matches. Clone size is shown for a subset of rows, as once, few, many or a class of expanded clone.

j_call: TRBJ1-5
cdr3_length: 16
d_call: .
clone_size: .
v_call: TRBV28
cdr3_nt: TGTGCCAGCACCCCGGCGGTTGGTGGGTTGTCCCAGCCCCAGCATTTT
cdr3_aa: CASTPAVGGLSQPQHF

j_call: TRBJ2-3
cdr3_length: 11
d_call: .
clone_size: .
v_call: TRBV20-1
cdr3_nt: TGCAGTGCTCCAGTAGGGGATACGCAGTATTTT
cdr3_aa: CSAPVGDTQYF

j_call: TRBJ1-2
cdr3_length: 14
d_call: TRBD1
clone_size: .
v_call: TRBV29-1
cdr3_nt: TGCAGCGTCGTAGGACAGGGGGCGAACTATGGCTACACCTTC
cdr3_aa: CSVVGQGANYGYTF

j_call: TRBJ2-7
cdr3_length: 13
d_call: .
clone_size: few
v_call: TRBV20-1
cdr3_nt: TGCAGTGCTAGCTCGGCCAGCTCCTACGAGCAGTACTTC
cdr3_aa: CSASSASSYEQYF

j_call: TRBJ1-2
cdr3_length: 12
d_call: TRBD1
clone_size: .
v_call: TRBV7-9
cdr3_nt: TGTGCCAGCAGCCGGGACAGAAGTGGCTACACCTTC
cdr3_aa: CASSRDRSGYTF

j_call: TRBJ2-7
cdr3_length: 15
d_call: TRBD1
clone_size: .
v_call: TRBV6-1
cdr3_nt: TGTGCCAGCAGCCAAGGGGGGACAGGGTCCTACGAGCAGTACTTC
cdr3_aa: CASSQGGTGSYEQYF

j_call: TRBJ2-3
cdr3_length: 13
d_call: .
clone_size: few
v_call: TRBV15
cdr3_nt: TGTGCCACCAGCCTAGGTAGCACAGATACGCAGTATTTT
cdr3_aa: CATSLGSTDTQYF

j_call: TRBJ2-1
cdr3_length: 15
d_call: .
clone_size: few
v_call: TRBV15
cdr3_nt: TGTGCCACCAGCAGCGGGACAAAAGGGGGTAATGAGCAGTTCTTC
cdr3_aa: CATSSGTKGGNEQFF

j_call: TRBJ2-1
cdr3_length: 16
d_call: .
clone_size: few
v_call: TRBV5-5
cdr3_nt: TGTGCCAGCAGCTTGGCGGGTCAACAACAATACAATGAGCAGTTCTTC
cdr3_aa: CASSLAGQQQYNEQFF

j_call: TRBJ2-7
cdr3_length: 15
d_call: TRBD2
clone_size: .
v_call: TRBV5-1
cdr3_nt: TGCGCCAGCAGCTTGGGTAGCGGGGGGGTCTACGAGCAGTACTTC
cdr3_aa: CASSLGSGGVYEQYF

j_call: TRBJ2-3
cdr3_length: 15
d_call: TRBD1
clone_size: once
v_call: TRBV18
cdr3_nt: TGTGCCAGCTCGCCGGGACAGGGGAGGGCAGATACGCAGTATTTT
cdr3_aa: CASSPGQGRADTQYF